This is a list of T cell receptor beta chains from one sample in a study of CD8+ T cells in alopecia areata. Profiling relied on immunoSEQ multiplex PCR, and the TCRdb table lists in-frame clones only, not all of them. The sample has some 100,000 clones; roughly 47% are singletons. Material: CD8+ T cells sorted from blood, obtained at week 24, from a patient treated with tofacitinib. The receptors come from a human donor with alopecia areata. The CDR3 runs from the conserved cysteine through the conserved F or W. Fields, in order: J gene, CDR3 length, V gene, D gene, clone size, CDR3 DNA, CDR3 protein. A D gene is named only where the DNA matches it firmly. Not every row has a clone size; where given, it reads once, few, many or a size class.

>TRBJ2-7|15|TRBV4-1|TRBD2|few
TGCGCCAGCAGCCAAGTACTAGCGATCGACTACGAGCAGTACTTC
CASSQVLAIDYEQYF
>TRBJ2-1|18|TRBV28|TRBD2|.
TGTGCCAGCAACCTAGGGCTAGCGGGAGATGTTTCCTACAATGAGCAGTTCTTC
CASNLGLAGDVSYNEQFF
>TRBJ2-7|13|TRBV4-1|TRBD2|.
TGCGCCAGCAGCCAAGTTCTAGCGGGAGGGATATACTTC
CASSQVLAGGIYF
>TRBJ2-7|13|TRBV5-6|.|few
TGTGCCAGCAGCGATTCGGTGGTGTACGAGCAGTACTTC
CASSDSVVYEQYF
>TRBJ2-7|12|TRBV5-6|.|.
TGTGCCAGCAGCTTGGGCGGGGCCCTGGGGATCTTC
CASSLGGALGIF
>TRBJ1-5|15|TRBV6-1|.|.
TGTGCCAGCACTGCTCTAGGCCATAGCAATCAGCCCCAGCATTTT
CASTALGHSNQPQHF
>TRBJ2-5|13|TRBV13|.|once
TGTGCCAGCAGCTTGGGTGGGGAGGAGACCCAGTACTTC
CASSLGGEETQYF
>TRBJ2-2|12|TRBV18|.|few
TGTGCCAGCTTTCCGAACACCGGGGAGCTGTTTTTT
CASFPNTGELFF
>TRBJ1-3|15|TRBV25-1|.|.
TGTGCCAGCAGTGAAGGGTTAGCCTGGGAAGACACCATATATTTT
CASSEGLAWEDTIYF
>TRBJ2-2|14|TRBV6-5|TRBD2|medium-sized
TGTGCCAGCAGAGCGGGAGGGGACGCCGGGGAGCTGTTTTTT
CASRAGGDAGELFF
>TRBJ1-2|15|TRBV7-9|.|.
TGTGCCAGCAGCGGATGGGAGGCACTTAACTATGGCTACACCTTC
CASSGWEALNYGYTF
>TRBJ2-5|16|TRBV2|TRBD2|.
TGTGCCAGCACCCCCCTCGGCGGGAGACACCAAGAGACCCAGTACTTC
CASTPLGGRHQETQYF
>TRBJ2-7|13|TRBV29-1|.|few
TGCAGCGTTGAGGGGGTCGGGACCTACGAGCAGTACTTC
CSVEGVGTYEQYF
>TRBJ2-5|14|TRBV9|TRBD2|.
TGTGCCAGCAGCGGTAGCGGGAGAGGGGAGACCCAGTACTTC
CASSGSGRGETQYF
>TRBJ2-7|15|TRBV7-9|TRBD1|once
TGTGCCAGCAGCTACCCGGGACAGGGGGCCTACGAGCAGTACTTC
CASSYPGQGAYEQYF
>TRBJ2-7|16|TRBV5-6|TRBD1|.
TGTGCCAGCAGCTCGGCCGGGACAGGGGGCATCCACGAGCAGTACTTC
CASSSAGTGGIHEQYF
>TRBJ2-5|18|TRBV5-1|TRBD2|.
TGCGCCAGCAGCTTGCCAGAACGGACTAGCAGCTACCAAGAGACCCAGTACTTC
CASSLPERTSSYQETQYF
>TRBJ2-7|15|TRBV7-8|.|.
TGTGCCAGCAGCTGGTTAGGCGGGACCACCTACGAGCAGTACTTC
CASSWLGGTTYEQYF
>TRBJ2-3|13|TRBV6-5|.|.
TGTGCCAGCAGTCAGACCGACCGAGATACGCAGTATTTT
CASSQTDRDTQYF
>TRBJ2-4|14|TRBV7-9|.|.
TGTGCCAGCGGCAATGGGCTAGCCAAAAACATTCAGTACTTC
CASGNGLAKNIQYF
>TRBJ2-5|13|TRBV5-4|.|.
TGTGCCAGCAGCCAAGAGGTTGGGGAGACCCAGTACTTC
CASSQEVGETQYF
>TRBJ1-2|16|TRBV27|TRBD1|.
TGTGCCAGCAGTTTAAGCCGGGACAGGAATAACTATGGCTACACCTTC
CASSLSRDRNNYGYTF
>TRBJ2-1|17|TRBV10-3|.|.
TGTGCCATCAGTCCCTCCAGGAGGGGTCTCAAAAACAATGAGCAGTTCTTC
CAISPSRRGLKNNEQFF
>TRBJ2-3|17|TRBV4-1|.|.
TGCGCCAGCAGCCAAGATAGTACTAGCTACAATTCAGATACGCAGTATTTT
CASSQDSTSYNSDTQYF
>TRBJ2-1|15|TRBV9|TRBD2|.
TGTGCCAGCAGCGAAGGCGGGAGCTCCTACAATGAGCAGTTCTTC
CASSEGGSSYNEQFF
>TRBJ1-2|13|TRBV6-1|TRBD1|.
TGTGCCAGCAGTGCCAGGACAGGGGACGGCTACACCTTC
CASSARTGDGYTF
>TRBJ1-5|12|TRBV27|.|.
TGTGCCAGCAGTTCCCCCCACCAGCCCCAGCATTTT
CASSSPHQPQHF
>TRBJ1-1|15|TRBV30|.|few
TGTGGGGCAGGCCGAAAAATTTTTATGAACACTGAAGCTTTCTTT
CGAGRKIFMNTEAFF
>TRBJ2-5|15|TRBV27|TRBD2|few
TGTGCCAGCAGTGCCGGGACTAGCGGGACAGGGACCCAGTACTTC
CASSAGTSGTGTQYF
>TRBJ2-3|13|TRBV29-1|.|.
TGCAGCGACCTAAGCTTTGGCACAGATACGCAGTATTTT
CSDLSFGTDTQYF
>TRBJ1-1|13|TRBV2|.|few
TGTGCCAGCTTACCCAGGGGAGTCACTGAAGCTTTCTTT
CASLPRGVTEAFF
>TRBJ2-1|15|TRBV7-9|TRBD2|many
TGCGCCAGCAGCCAAGGACTAGCCCCCTACAATGAGCAGTTCTTC
CASSQGLAPYNEQFF
>TRBJ1-5|15|TRBV9|.|few
TGTGCCAGCAGCGTAGCCCCCTCGCGCAATCAGCCCCAGCATTTT
CASSVAPSRNQPQHF
>TRBJ1-5|11|TRBV5-8|.|.
TGTGCCAGCAGCTTGGCCGCGTCCGTGCATTTT
CASSLAASVHF
>TRBJ2-7|14|TRBV9|TRBD1|.
TGTGCCAGCAGCGTAGGGGACAGGGTAGGCGAGCAGTACTTC
CASSVGDRVGEQYF
>TRBJ2-7|19|TRBV2|TRBD2|few
TGTGCCAGCAGTGAAGCATACGGGACTAGCGGGATCAATCCCTACGAGCAGTACTTC
CASSEAYGTSGINPYEQYF
>TRBJ1-1|14|TRBV9|.|.
TGTGCCAGCAGCGTAGCGGGGGTAGCCACTGAAGCTTTCTTT
CASSVAGVATEAFF